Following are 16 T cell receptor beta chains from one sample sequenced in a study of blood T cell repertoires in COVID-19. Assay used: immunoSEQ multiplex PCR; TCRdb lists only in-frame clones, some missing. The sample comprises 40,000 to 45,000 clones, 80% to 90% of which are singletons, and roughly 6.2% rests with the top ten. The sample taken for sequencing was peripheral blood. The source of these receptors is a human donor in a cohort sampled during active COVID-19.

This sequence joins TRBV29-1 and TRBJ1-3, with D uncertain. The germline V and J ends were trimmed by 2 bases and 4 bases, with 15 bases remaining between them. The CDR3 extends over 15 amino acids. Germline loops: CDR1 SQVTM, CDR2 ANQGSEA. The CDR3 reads CSVEFPAPRGNTIYF. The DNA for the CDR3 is TGCAGCGTTGAATTTCCGGCTCCGCGGGGAAACACCATATATTTT.

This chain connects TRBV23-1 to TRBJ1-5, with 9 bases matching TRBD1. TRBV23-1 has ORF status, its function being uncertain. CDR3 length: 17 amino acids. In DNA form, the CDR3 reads TGCGTCGGGGTCGGGACAGGGACCTTCGCCGGGAGGCAGCCCCAGCATTTT. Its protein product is CVGVGTGTFAGRQPQHF.

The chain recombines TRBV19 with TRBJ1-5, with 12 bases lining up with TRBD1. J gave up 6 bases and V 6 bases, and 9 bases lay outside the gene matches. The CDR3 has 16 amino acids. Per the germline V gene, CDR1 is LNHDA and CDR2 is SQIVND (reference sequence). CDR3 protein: CASSSGQGALSQPQHF. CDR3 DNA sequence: TGTGCCAGTAGCTCGGGACAGGGGGCCCTAAGTCAGCCCCAGCATTTT.

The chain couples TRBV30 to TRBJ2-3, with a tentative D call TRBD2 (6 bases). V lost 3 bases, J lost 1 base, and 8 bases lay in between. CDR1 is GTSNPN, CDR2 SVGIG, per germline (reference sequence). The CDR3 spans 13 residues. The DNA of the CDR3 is TGTGCCTGGAGCTCGGGAGGCACAGATACGCAGTATTTT. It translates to CAWSSGGTDTQYF.

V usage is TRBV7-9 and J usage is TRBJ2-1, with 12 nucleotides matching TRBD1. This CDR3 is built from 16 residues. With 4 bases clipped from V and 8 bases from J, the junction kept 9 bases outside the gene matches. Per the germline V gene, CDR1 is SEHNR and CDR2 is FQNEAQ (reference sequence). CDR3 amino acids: CASSSLGTGGIYEQFF. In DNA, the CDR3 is TGTGCCAGCAGCTCCCTCGGGACAGGGGGCATATATGAGCAGTTCTTC.

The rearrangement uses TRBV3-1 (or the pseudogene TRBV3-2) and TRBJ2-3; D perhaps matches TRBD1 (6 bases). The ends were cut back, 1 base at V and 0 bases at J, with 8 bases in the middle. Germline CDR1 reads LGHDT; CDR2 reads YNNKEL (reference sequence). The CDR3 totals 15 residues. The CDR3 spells CASSQAGDSTDTQYF. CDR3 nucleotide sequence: TGTGCCAGCAGCCAAGCAGGGGACAGCACAGATACGCAGTATTTT.

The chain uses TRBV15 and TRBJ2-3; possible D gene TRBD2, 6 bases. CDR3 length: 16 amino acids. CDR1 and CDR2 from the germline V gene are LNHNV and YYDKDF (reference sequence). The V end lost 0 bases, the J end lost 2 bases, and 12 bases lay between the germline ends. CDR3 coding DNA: TGTGCCACCAGCAGAGATGGGCGGGGACTCACAGATACGCAGTATTTT. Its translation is CATSRDGRGLTDTQYF.

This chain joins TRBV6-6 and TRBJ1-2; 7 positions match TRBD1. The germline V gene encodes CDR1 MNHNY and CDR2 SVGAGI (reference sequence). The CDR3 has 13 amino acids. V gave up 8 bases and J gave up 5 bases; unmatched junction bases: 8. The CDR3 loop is CASSDRAPYGYTF. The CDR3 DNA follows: TGTGCCAGCTCTGACAGGGCACCGTATGGCTACACCTTC.

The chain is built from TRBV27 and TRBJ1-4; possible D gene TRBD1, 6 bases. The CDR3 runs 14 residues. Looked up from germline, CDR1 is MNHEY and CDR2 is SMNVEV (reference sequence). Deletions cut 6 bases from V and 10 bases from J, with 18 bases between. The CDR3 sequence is CASRLRQDTGKLFF. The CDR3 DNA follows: TGTGCCAGCAGGCTGCGACAGGATACAGGAAAACTGTTTTTT.

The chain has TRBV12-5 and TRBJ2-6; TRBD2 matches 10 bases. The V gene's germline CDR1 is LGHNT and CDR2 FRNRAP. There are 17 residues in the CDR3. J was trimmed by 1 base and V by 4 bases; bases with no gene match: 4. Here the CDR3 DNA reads TGTGCTAGTGGTTGGCTAGCGGGAGCATCTGGGGCCAACGTCCTGACTTTC. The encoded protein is CASGWLAGASGANVLTF.

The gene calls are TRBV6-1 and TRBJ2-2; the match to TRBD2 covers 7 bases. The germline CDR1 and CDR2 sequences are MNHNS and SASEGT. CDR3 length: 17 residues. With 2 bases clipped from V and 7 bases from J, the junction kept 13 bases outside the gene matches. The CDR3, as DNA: TGTGCCAGCAGTGAATATTATGGAGGGGAGGGCGGCGGGGAGCTGTTTTTT. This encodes CASSEYYGGEGGGELFF.

CDR3 DNA sequence: TGTGCCATCAGTGACAGGGGTTCCTACGAGCAGTACTTC. Translated, it gives CAISDRGSYEQYF. The rearrangement uses TRBV10-3 and TRBJ2-7; D might be TRBD1 (6 bases). This CDR3 spans 13 amino acids. Germline V gene data show CDR1 as ENHRY and CDR2 as SYGVKD. Trimming took 3 bases from V and 1 from J, leaving 7 bases between them.

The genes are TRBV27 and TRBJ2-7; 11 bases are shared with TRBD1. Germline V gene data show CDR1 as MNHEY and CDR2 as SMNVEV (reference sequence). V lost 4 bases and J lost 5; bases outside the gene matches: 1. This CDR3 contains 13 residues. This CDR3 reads CASSWDRGNEQYF. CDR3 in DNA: TGTGCCAGCAGTTGGGACAGGGGGAACGAGCAGTACTTC.

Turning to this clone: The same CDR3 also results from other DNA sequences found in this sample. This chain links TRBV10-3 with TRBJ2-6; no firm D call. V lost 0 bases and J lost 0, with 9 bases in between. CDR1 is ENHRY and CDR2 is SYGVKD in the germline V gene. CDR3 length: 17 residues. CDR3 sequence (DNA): TGTGCCATCAGTGAGTCTGGCCTCGACTCTGGGGCCAACGTCCTGACTTTC. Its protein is CAISESGLDSGANVLTF.

This CDR3 is CASSTHRGAITQYF. DNA of the CDR3: TGTGCCAGTAGTACCCATCGGGGGGCGATTACGCAGTATTTT. The chain uses TRBV19 and TRBJ2-3, with a weak D call TRBD2 (7 bases). V gave up 4 bases and J gave up 8 bases, with 16 bases separating them. Germline V lookup: CDR1 LNHDA, CDR2 SQIVND (reference sequence). The CDR3 is made up of 14 amino acids.

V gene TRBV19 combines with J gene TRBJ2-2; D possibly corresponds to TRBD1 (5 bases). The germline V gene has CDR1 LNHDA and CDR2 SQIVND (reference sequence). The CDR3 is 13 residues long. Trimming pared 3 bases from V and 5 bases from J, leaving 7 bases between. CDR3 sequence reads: CASSMTVTGELFF. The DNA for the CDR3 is TGTGCCAGTAGTATGACAGTTACCGGGGAGCTGTTTTTT.